This TCR beta chain was recovered during a study of T-cell reconstitution after alpha-beta-depleted transplantation in children. Study-level points and caveats: T-cell numbers and diversity, one year after transplant, stemmed largely from T cells that were newly produced. The origin of high day-60 TCRbeta diversity in some patients lay in surviving recipient T cells and thymic progenitors. Reportedly, roughly two months post-transplant, alpha-beta T cells arose from several hundred expanded graft clones.

Unique molecular identifiers were used in preparing the TCRbeta library. TCRdb re-called the PCR reads through MiXCR, storing one row per CDR3 protein. Here the sample spans tens of thousands of distinct CDR3 sequences, less than 20% being singletons. The CDR3 is 15 amino acids. From germline, CDR1 is MGHRA and CDR2 YSYEKL. Trimming removed 0 bases from V and 4 bases from J, with 9 bases in between. On this clonotype: Its specificity is not known.

The receptor's source is a male patient aged 2 to 9 who had a stem cell transplant for acute lymphoblastic leukemia, so the T cells may come from the graft donor. The material sequenced was PBMCs, mostly from graft donor cells, taken 360 days after TCRalphabeta/CD19-depleted stem cell transplant. This chain links TRBV4-1 with TRBJ2-2; D is unresolved. DNA of the CDR3: TGCGCCAGCAGCCAAGATCAAGCGATCACCGGGGAGCTGTTTTTT. It codes for CASSQDQAITGELFF.